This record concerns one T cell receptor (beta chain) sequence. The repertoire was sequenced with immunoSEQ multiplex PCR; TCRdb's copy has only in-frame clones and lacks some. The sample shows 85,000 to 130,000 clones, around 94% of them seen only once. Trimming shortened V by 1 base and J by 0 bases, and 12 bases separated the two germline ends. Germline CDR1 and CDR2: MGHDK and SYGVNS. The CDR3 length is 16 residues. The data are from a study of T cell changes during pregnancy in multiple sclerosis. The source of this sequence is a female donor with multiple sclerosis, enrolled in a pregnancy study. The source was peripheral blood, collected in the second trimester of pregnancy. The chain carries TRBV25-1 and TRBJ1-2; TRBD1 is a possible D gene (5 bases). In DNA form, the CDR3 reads TGTGCCAGCAGTGAATCTGGCACGGGGGCTAACTATGGCTACACCTTC. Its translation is CASSESGTGANYGYTF.